These T cell receptor beta chains were read from a single sample in a study of post-analysis software for immune sequencing data. TCRdb recomputed calls from the PCR reads with MiXCR, one row per CDR3 protein. Counted here are a few hundred thousand distinct CDR3 sequences, less than 40% occurring once; the ten biggest clones make up about 5.6%. The sample comprised blood. The receptors were gathered from a girl aged 2-17 years with multiple sclerosis. Each CDR3 is given with its conserved first and last residue. D genes are given only for firm matches. Clone size, where shown, is once, few, many, or a class for clones that have expanded.

d_call,clone_size,j_call,v_call,cdr3_aa,cdr3_nt
TRBD1,-,TRBJ2-2,TRBV7-2,CASSLGQGPRAGELFF,TGTGCCAGCAGCTTAGGACAGGGCCCAAGGGCCGGGGAGCTGTTTTTT
TRBD2,-,TRBJ2-5,TRBV13,CASSSQRGGRETQYF,TGTGCCAGCAGCTCCCAACGGGGGGGCCGGGAGACCCAGTACTTC
-,-,TRBJ1-5,TRBV7-9,CASSLVVGANNQPQHF,TGTGCCAGCAGCTTAGTGGTAGGGGCTAACAATCAGCCCCAGCATTTT
-,-,TRBJ2-3,TRBV21-1,CASSKSLGQGTTQYF,TGTGCCAGCAGCAAATCCCTGGGACAGGGAACGACGCAGTATTTT
-,few,TRBJ1-1,TRBV4-2,CASSQDHHIGRGLYTEAFF,TGTGCCAGCAGCCAAGACCACCATATCGGCCGGGGTCTATACACTGAAGCTTTCTTT
-,-,TRBJ2-5,TRBV10-3,CAISEFRHQETQYF,TGTGCCATCAGTGAGTTCAGGCACCAAGAGACCCAGTACTTC
TRBD2,-,TRBJ2-5,TRBV7-9,CASSSPPGTSGLETQNF,TGTGCCAGCAGCTCACCCCCCGGGACTAGCGGTTTAGAGACCCAGAACTTC
-,-,TRBJ1-5,TRBV10-2,CASSVGLSRNQPQHF,TGTGCCAGCAGCGTAGGTCTCAGTCGCAATCAGCCCCAGCATTTT
-,-,TRBJ2-7,TRBV20-1,CSARDLRGVYEQYF,TGCAGTGCTAGAGATCTTAGGGGGGTCTACGAGCAGTACTTC
-,-,TRBJ1-3,TRBV18,CASTGGVGSGNTIYF,TGTGCCAGCACCGGAGGCGTGGGGTCTGGAAACACCATATATTTT
-,few,TRBJ2-5,TRBV7-9,CASSPGSGTRWETQYF,TGTGCCAGCAGCCCCGGCTCAGGGACGAGGTGGGAGACCCAGTACTTC
-,-,TRBJ1-1,TRBV29-1,CSVLPVGTTEAFF,TGCAGCGTCTTACCAGTGGGGACCACTGAAGCTTTCTTT
-,few,TRBJ1-5,TRBV6-5,CASHGGGRNQPQHF,TGTGCCAGCCATGGTGGGGGTCGCAATCAGCCCCAGCATTTT
TRBD1,-,TRBJ2-3,TRBV7-9,CASSLRAQGPDTQYF,TGTGCCAGCAGCTTGAGGGCACAGGGGCCAGATACGCAGTATTTT
-,-,TRBJ2-7,TRBV5-1,CASAEPGSYEQYF,TGCGCCAGCGCCGAGCCCGGCTCCTACGAGCAGTACTTC
-,few,TRBJ2-3,TRBV6-2/TRBV6-3,CASHRDKSTDTQYF,TGTGCCAGCCACCGGGACAAGAGCACAGATACGCAGTATTTT
-,-,TRBJ2-5,TRBV29-1,CSPRLGETQYF,TGCAGCCCCAGACTTGGAGAGACCCAGTACTTC
-,few,TRBJ2-3,TRBV6-6,CASSYSHTGMDTDTQYF,TGTGCCAGCAGTTACTCCCATACAGGGATGGACACAGATACGCAGTATTTT
TRBD2,-,TRBJ2-3,TRBV12-3/TRBV12-4,CASSTERGGGTDTQYF,TGTGCCAGCAGCACTGAGCGGGGGGGCGGCACAGATACGCAGTATTTT
TRBD2,-,TRBJ2-5,TRBV7-3,CASSLRLGTSETQYF,TGTGCCAGCAGCTTAAGACTCGGGACTAGTGAGACCCAGTACTTC
TRBD1,-,TRBJ1-2,TRBV4-1,CASSRDSLLFFYGYTF,TGCGCCAGCAGCCGGGACAGTCTGTTGTTTTTCTATGGCTACACCTTC
-,once,TRBJ2-2,TRBV12-3/TRBV12-4,CASSLGQENTGELFF,TGTGCCAGCAGTTTAGGACAGGAGAACACCGGGGAGCTGTTTTTT
TRBD1,few,TRBJ2-7,TRBV20-1,CSASLTGGTSEQYF,TGCAGTGCTTCCCTGACAGGGGGCACCTCCGAGCAGTACTTC
TRBD1,few,TRBJ1-1,TRBV6-2/TRBV6-3,CASKGQGPEAFF,TGTGCCAGCAAAGGACAGGGCCCTGAAGCTTTCTTT
-,few,TRBJ1-1,TRBV5-1,CASSLETPGISEAFF,TGCGCCAGCAGCTTGGAAACCCCTGGGATCTCTGAAGCTTTCTTT
-,-,TRBJ1-1,TRBV27,CASSLSTGSGIRVNTEAFF,TGTGCCAGCAGTTTATCGACGGGGTCGGGGATACGGGTGAACACTGAAGCTTTCTTT
-,-,TRBJ2-5,TRBV27,CASSSGLRETQYF,TGTGCCAGCAGTTCGGGACTTCGTGAGACCCAGTACTTC